The 12 T cell receptor beta chains reported below all come from one sample, sequenced in a study of identical twins. TCRdb ran MiXCR on the 5' RACE reads and lists one entry per CDR3 protein. The data contain about 500,000 distinct CDR3 sequences, over 11% of them seen just once; the ten biggest clones take up about 1%. This sample also appeared in a second study, on yellow fever vaccine responses in identical twins.

The source material was CD4+ T cells sorted from blood. The receptors derive from a young woman in good health.

The CDR3 spells CASSSSTTGELFF. CDR3 DNA: TGTGCCAGCAGCTCTTCCACAACGGGGGAGCTGTTTTTT. The chain carries TRBV7-3 and TRBJ2-2; D gene uncertain. V lost 4 bases and J 8 bases, leaving 11 bases between the germline ends. Germline CDR1 is SGHTA and CDR2 is FQGTGA. The CDR3 sequence is 13 residues long.

The rearrangement links TRBV18 to TRBJ2-5, with a tentative D call TRBD1 (5 bases). V was pared by 0 bases and J by 2 bases, with 13 bases between. There are 16 residues in the CDR3. The germline CDR1 and CDR2 sequences are KGHSH and LQKENI. CDR3 DNA sequence: TGTGCCAGCTCACCACCGATTACAGGCGTACAAGAGACCCAGTACTTC. This encodes CASSPPITGVQETQYF.

There are a few counts of this clonotype. This chain connects TRBV5-1 to TRBJ2-5, with D possibly being TRBD2 (5 bases). CDR1 is SGHRS and CDR2 is YFSETQ in the germline V gene. Trimming stripped 4 bases from V and 2 bases from J, with 9 bases between. The CDR3 length is 13 residues. The CDR3 protein is CASSPERQETQYF. The CDR3 region has the DNA TGCGCCAGCAGCCCGGAGCGGCAAGAGACCCAGTACTTC. The whole variable domain, remainder taken from reference TRBV5-1 and TRBJ2-5, is KAGVTQTPRYLIKTRGQQVTLSCSPISGHRSVSWYQQTPGQGLQFLFEYFSETQRNKGNFPGRFSGRQFSNSRSEMNVSTLELGDSALYLCASSPERQETQYFGPGTRLLVL.

The chain is built from TRBV7-9 and TRBJ2-7; D possibly matches TRBD1 or TRBD2 (5 bases each). The CDR3 is made up of 15 amino acids. The V end lost 4 bases, the J end lost 5 bases, and 18 bases lay between the germline ends. Germline CDR1 is SEHNR and CDR2 is FQNEAQ (reference sequence). The CDR3 DNA is TGTGCCAGCAGCTCAACCACCTGGGGGTACCACGAGCAGTACTTC. Encoded protein: CASSSTTWGYHEQYF.

This chain uses TRBV7-8 with TRBJ2-1; D gene ambiguous. Looked up from germline, CDR1 is SGHVS and CDR2 is FQNEAQ. Trimming cost V 1 base and J 0 bases, with 10 bases left between them. The length of the CDR3 is 16 residues. The CDR3: CASSLGVRSSYNEQFF. The DNA of the CDR3 is TGTGCCAGCAGCTTAGGCGTAAGAAGCTCCTACAATGAGCAGTTCTTC.

With regard to this clonotype: Given a much more abundant clone one base away, this may be a read error. V is TRBV18 and J is TRBJ2-7; 12 nucleotides line up with TRBD1. The CDR3 totals 14 residues. Germline assignment: CDR1 KGHSH and CDR2 LQKENI. In DNA, the CDR3 is TGTGCCAGCTCACCGTCTGGGACAGGGGGCGAACAGTGCTTC. Residues: CASSPSGTGGEQCF.

The DNA for the CDR3 is TGCAGCGTTGGGGGGGTCTCGGCGCCAGATACGCAGTATTTT. Translation gives CSVGGVSAPDTQYF. J is TRBJ2-3 and V is TRBV29-1, with D perhaps TRBD2 (6 bases). Between the trimmed V and J ends, which lost 4 bases and 4 bases, there was a span of 15 bases. The CDR3 runs 14 residues. Per the germline V gene, CDR1 is SQVTM and CDR2 is ANQGSEA.

This clonotype was detected many times. The CDR3 nucleotides are TGTGCCACCAGCAGAGATACCGGGGAGCTGTTTTTT. Its protein is CATSRDTGELFF. The chain recombines TRBV15 with TRBJ2-2; D not certain. The CDR3 totals 12 residues. V lost 0 bases and J 5 bases, leaving 1 base between the germline ends. CDR1 and CDR2 from the germline V gene are LNHNV and YYDKDF (reference sequence).

This clonotype was recorded a few times. Here the CDR3 DNA reads TGTGCCAGCAGATCCACAGGGAATTCACCCCTCCACTTT. Protein: CASRSTGNSPLHF. V and J are TRBV7-9 and TRBJ1-6; D might be TRBD1 (6 bases). Between the trimmed V and J ends, which lost 6 bases and 7 bases, there was a span of 10 bases. Per germline, CDR1 SEHNR and CDR2 FQNEAQ (reference sequence). The CDR3 sequence is 13 residues long.

This clonotype has ten or more counts. This chain joins TRBV5-1 and TRBJ2-3, with 9 bases identical to TRBD2. Germline values: CDR1 SGHRS, CDR2 YFSETQ. Trimming cost V 0 bases and J 4 bases; bases outside gene matches: 9. The CDR3 length is 17 residues. The chain's CDR3 is CASSLALAGPGADTQYF. Here the CDR3 DNA reads TGCGCCAGCAGCTTGGCGCTAGCGGGGCCCGGGGCAGATACGCAGTATTTT. The variable domain in full, completed from reference TRBV5-1 and TRBJ2-3, reads KAGVTQTPRYLIKTRGQQVTLSCSPISGHRSVSWYQQTPGQGLQFLFEYFSETQRNKGNFPGRFSGRQFSNSRSEMNVSTLELGDSALYLCASSLALAGPGADTQYFGPGTRLTVL.

This CDR3 is CATSRIDRSSYEQYF. As DNA, the CDR3 is TGTGCCACCAGCAGGATAGACAGGTCATCCTACGAGCAGTACTTC. This chain joins TRBV15 and TRBJ2-7, with TRBD1 as a possible D gene (6 bases). The CDR3 sequence is 15 residues long. Trimming cost V 3 bases and J 1 base, with 13 bases left between them. Germline V gives CDR1 LNHNV, CDR2 YYDKDF (reference sequence). The variable domain in full, completed from reference TRBV15 and TRBJ2-7, reads DAMVIQNPRYQVTQFGKPVTLSCSQTLNHNVMYWYQQKSSQAPKLLFHYYDKDFNNEADTPDNFQSRRPNTSFCFLDIRSPGLGDTAMYLCATSRIDRSSYEQYFGPGTRLTVT.

The chain links TRBV20-1 to TRBJ2-6, with 7 positions matching TRBD1. The V segment lost 0 bases and the J segment 4 bases; nucleotides outside the gene matches: 6. The germline CDR1 and CDR2 sequences are DFQATT and SNEGSKA (reference sequence). The CDR3 totals 16 residues. The CDR3 loop reads CSARDPRGTGANVLTF. CDR3 DNA sequence: TGCAGTGCTAGAGATCCCAGGGGGACCGGGGCCAACGTCCTGACTTTC.